Listed here are 14 T cell receptor beta chains from one sample, sequenced in a study of vaccination and CD4 T cells after COVID-19. No cognate antigen is known for these TCRs. Researchers used the Oncomine TCR Beta short-read assay to sequence DNA from cultured CD4+ T cells. TCRdb re-analysed the PCR reads in MiXCR, keeping a single row per CDR3 protein. This sample has roughly 20,000 distinct CDR3 sequences, with approximately 42% found just once. As for treatment: approximately nine-day PBMC culture with coronavirus spike peptide pools or control peptides (ViraFEST assay). Source: CD4+ T cells from blood, cultured in vitro, taken before SARS-CoV-2 vaccination. These receptor sequences come from a human donor who had recovered from COVID-19.

The rearrangement uses TRBV4-2 and TRBJ1-6, with 12 bases identical to TRBD1. V was clipped by 2 bases and J by 9 bases; unmatched bases: 14. The CDR3 consists of 19 residues. CDR1 is LGHNA, CDR2 YNFKEQ, per germline. CDR3 amino acids: CASSQQMPGTGGEGSPLHF. Here the CDR3 DNA reads TGTGCCAGCAGCCAACAGATGCCCGGGACAGGGGGCGAGGGTTCACCCCTCCACTTT.

V gene TRBV20-1 combines with J gene TRBJ2-7; D perhaps matches TRBD2 (6 bases). Germline assignment: CDR1 DFQATT and CDR2 SNEGSKA (reference sequence). This CDR3 is built from 14 residues. The germline V and J ends were trimmed by 0 bases and 2 bases, with 11 bases remaining between them. CDR3 protein: CSARDGGTTYEQYF. The DNA for the CDR3 is TGCAGTGCTAGAGATGGCGGGACCACCTACGAGCAGTACTTC.

The V gene is TRBV20-1, the J gene TRBJ1-2, with TRBD1 matching 7 bases. Germline V lookup: CDR1 DFQATT, CDR2 SNEGSKA (reference sequence). The CDR3 length is 12 residues. Losses at the gene ends were 6 bases for V and 2 bases for J; bases not matched to a gene: 3. The DNA of the CDR3 is TGCAGTGCGAGCAGGGGGAACTATGGCTACACCTTC. Its protein is CSASRGNYGYTF.

This chain connects TRBV28 to TRBJ1-5, with D perhaps matching TRBD1 (5 bases). The CDR3 is 13 residues long. The V end lost 5 bases, the J end lost 7 bases, and 12 bases lay between the germline ends. Germline V CDR1 and CDR2: MDHEN, SYDVKM. Here the CDR3 reads CASSPSGRQPQHF. The CDR3 nucleotides are TGTGCCAGCAGTCCCTCGGGGCGGCAGCCCCAGCATTTT.

The chain employs TRBV19 and TRBJ2-5; 7 bases are shared with TRBD2. Germline-derived CDR1 and CDR2 are LNHDA and SQIVND (reference sequence). V lost 5 bases, J lost 5 bases, and 2 bases stayed unmatched. This CDR3 contains 12 residues. The CDR3 spells CASSQGGETQYF. The CDR3 DNA sequence: TGTGCCAGTAGTCAGGGAGGGGAGACCCAGTACTTC.

The chain links TRBV20-1 to TRBJ2-1; 8 bases map to TRBD2. Germline V gene lookup returns CDR1 DFQATT and CDR2 SNEGSKA (reference sequence). The CDR3 is 15 amino acids. V gave up 6 bases and J gave up 1 base; unmatched junction bases: 8. The DNA for the CDR3 is TGCAGTGCCGGACCTAGCGGGCGATCCTACAATGAGCAGTTCTTC. This translates into CSAGPSGRSYNEQFF.

The chain combines TRBV19 with TRBJ1-5; 9 nucleotides match TRBD1. CDR1 is LNHDA and CDR2 is SQIVND in the germline V gene (reference sequence). This CDR3 region has 16 residues. The V gene end was trimmed by 5 bases and the J gene end by 4 bases; junction bases not matched to a gene: 9. The CDR3 sequence is CASSSRGQGGNQPQHF. DNA for the CDR3: TGTGCCAGTAGTTCCCGGGGACAGGGTGGTAATCAGCCCCAGCATTTT.

Only one count was recorded for this clonotype. The V and J genes are TRBV7-6 and TRBJ2-3; TRBD2 matches at 16 bases. V lost 6 bases, J lost 1 base, and 7 bases stayed unmatched. Germline V CDR1 and CDR2: SGHVS, FNYEAQ. The CDR3 is 18 amino acids. CDR3 in amino acids: CASRQAGTSGRGTDTQYF. CDR3 coding DNA: TGTGCCAGCAGACAAGCCGGGACTAGCGGGAGGGGCACAGATACGCAGTATTTT.

This clonotype has only a few counts. A read error is the likely source, as a far larger clone sits one nucleotide away. V and J are TRBV11-3 and TRBJ2-5; no definite D call. Trimming removed 0 bases from V and 2 bases from J, with 4 bases in between. There are 13 residues in the CDR3. The V gene's germline CDR1 is SGHNT and CDR2 YENEEA. CDR3 region: CASSLEGQETQYF. The CDR3 DNA reads TGTGCCAGCAGCTTAGAAGGACAAGAGACCCAGTACTTC.

The rearrangement uses TRBV7-3 and TRBJ2-7, with no clear D. Per germline, CDR1 SGHTA and CDR2 FQGTGA. This CDR3 spans 12 amino acids. Trimming left V 4 bases short and J 6 bases short, with 10 bases between. The CDR3 region has the DNA TGTGCCAGCAGCTCCCCTCCGTCCGAGCAGTACTTC. Protein: CASSSPPSEQYF.

The chain couples TRBV11-3 to TRBJ2-7; 9 positions agree with TRBD2. CDR3 length equals 15 residues. Germline CDR1 and CDR2: SGHNT and YENEEA. V shed 3 bases and J 5 bases; nucleotides not matched to a gene: 8. The CDR3 sequence: CASSLSAGGIHEQYF. The CDR3 DNA reads TGTGCCAGCAGCTTGTCCGCGGGAGGGATCCACGAGCAGTACTTC. The whole variable domain, remainder taken from reference TRBV11-3 and TRBJ2-7, is EAGVVQSPRYKIIEKKQPVAFWCNPISGHNTLYWYLQNLGQGPELLIRYENEEAVDDSQLPKDRFSAERLKGVDSTLKIQPAELGDSAVYLCASSLSAGGIHEQYFGPGTRLTVT.

The chain couples TRBV29-1 to TRBJ2-3, with TRBD1 as a possible D gene (6 bases). The CDR3 sequence is 12 residues long. V shed 3 bases and J shed 10 bases, with 14 bases lying between them. Germline assignment: CDR1 SQVTM and CDR2 ANQGSEA. CDR3 bases: TGCAGCGTTGAGGGACACCCCGGGTCGCAGTATTTT. This codes for CSVEGHPGSQYF.

This clonotype was counted between two and nine times. The rearrangement uses TRBV6-1 and TRBJ1-6, with 9 bases fitting TRBD1. The ends lost 6 bases at V and 8 bases at J; junction bases unmatched: 8. The CDR3 has 15 residues. Germline CDR1 MNHNS, CDR2 SASEGT. The CDR3 region is CASSLKQGADSPLHF. The CDR3 bases are TGTGCCAGCAGCCTAAAACAGGGGGCAGATTCACCCCTCCACTTT.

This sequence joins TRBV7-8 and TRBJ1-4; no reliable D call. The CDR3 spans 15 residues. The V end lost 1 base, the J end lost 4 bases, and 10 bases lay between the germline ends. Germline CDR1 SGHVS, CDR2 FQNEAQ. The CDR3 reads CASSLGGNGNEKLFF. The CDR3 bases are TGTGCCAGCAGCTTAGGAGGGAATGGTAATGAAAAACTGTTTTTT.